This T cell receptor beta chain was captured by sequencing in a study of blood T cell repertoires in COVID-19. About the study: COVID-19 samples collected from the United States, Italy and Spain covered acute and convalescent phases.

Sequencing was performed with immunoSEQ multiplex PCR; in TCRdb, only in-frame clones are kept and a portion is missing. Here the sample spans about 190,000 clones, approximately 84% being singletons. Per germline, CDR1 SGHTA and CDR2 FQGTGA. Trimming shortened V by 5 bases and J by 4 bases, and 9 bases separated the two germline ends. The CDR3 totals 13 residues. In this sample, this clone turned up many times. The same CDR3 is also encoded by other DNA sequences in this sample. Donors in Cohort 3 who had recovered were those with two negative PCRs, healthcare professional clearance, or resolution of their symptoms.

The sequenced sample was PBMCs or T cells enriched from blood (not recorded which). This TCR was recovered from a woman aged 25-40 years who had recovered from COVID-19. The rearrangement links TRBV7-3 to TRBJ2-1, with TRBD2 as a possible D gene (6 bases). CDR3 DNA sequence: TGTGCCAGCAGCCCCGGGGGTTACAATGAGCAGTTCTTC. This translates into CASSPGGYNEQFF.